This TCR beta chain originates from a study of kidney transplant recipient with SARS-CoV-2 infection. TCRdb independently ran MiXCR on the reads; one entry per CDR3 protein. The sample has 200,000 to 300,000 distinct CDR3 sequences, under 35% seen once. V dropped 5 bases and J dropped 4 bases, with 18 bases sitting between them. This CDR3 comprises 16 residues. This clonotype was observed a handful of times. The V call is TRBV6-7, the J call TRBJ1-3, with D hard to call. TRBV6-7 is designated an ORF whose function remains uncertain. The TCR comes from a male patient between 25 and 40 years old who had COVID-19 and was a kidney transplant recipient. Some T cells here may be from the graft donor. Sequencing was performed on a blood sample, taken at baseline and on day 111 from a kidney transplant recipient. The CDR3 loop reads CASSQPSHAWGNTIYF. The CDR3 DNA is TGTGCCAGCAGTCAACCCTCCCACGCATGGGGAAACACCATATATTTT.